Following are 14 T cell receptor beta chains from one sample sequenced in a study of shared clonotypes between healthy human individuals (dated by TCRdb to about 2020). Preparation of the library involved the immunoSEQ multiplex PCR assay. Held by TCRdb, this immuneACCESS table contains in-frame sequences only and omits some clones. Under half of the omission traces to an unresolved V gene where checked; the cause of the rest is unknown. This sample is represented by hundreds of thousands of clones; 60% to 80% of them were singletons. The top ten clonotypes cover less than 2% of the sample. The sample taken for sequencing was memory CD4+ T cells sorted from blood. The sample's cell subset or site label, in plain terms: CD45RA-negative fraction. These receptors were collected from a woman in her thirties in good health.

This clone was recorded once. The rearrangement links TRBV11-2 to TRBJ2-1, with TRBD2 matching 10 bases. The CDR3 totals 15 residues. The V gene end was trimmed by 6 bases and the J gene end by 4 bases; junction bases not matched to a gene: 6. From germline, CDR1 is SGHAT and CDR2 FQNNGV. This CDR3 reads CASRGQREGYNEQFF. The CDR3 region has the DNA TGTGCCAGCAGGGGACAGCGGGAGGGTTACAATGAGCAGTTCTTC.

The V call is TRBV5-6, the J call TRBJ2-5, with TRBD2 matching over 13 bases. V trimming: 2 bases; J trimming: 5 bases; junction bases outside the gene matches: 3. The CDR3 covers 15 residues. Germline V lookup: CDR1 SGHDT, CDR2 YYEEEE. CDR3 nucleotides: TGTGCCAGCAGCTTCCGGACTAGCGGGAGTGAGACCCAGTACTTC. Translation gives CASSFRTSGSETQYF.

This sequence joins TRBV6-1 and TRBJ1-3; 8 nucleotides align to TRBD1. Germline loops: CDR1 MNHNS, CDR2 SASEGT. V was clipped by 8 bases and J by 2 bases; unmatched bases: 8. This CDR3 spans 15 amino acids. The chain's CDR3 is CASLHLQGAGNTIYF. CDR3 DNA: TGTGCCAGCCTTCATCTACAGGGGGCTGGAAACACCATATATTTT.

The V call is TRBV4-2, the J call TRBJ1-3; 7 bases agree with TRBD1. CDR1 is LGHNA, CDR2 YNFKEQ, per germline. Trimming took 3 bases from V and 2 from J; bases not matched to a gene: 1. CDR3 length: 14 amino acids. CDR3 sequence reads: CASSQTGTGNTIYF. The CDR3 nucleotides read TGTGCCAGCAGCCAGACAGGGACTGGAAACACCATATATTTT.

This chain joins TRBV5-1 and TRBJ2-5, with 7 nucleotides matching TRBD2. With V trimmed by 7 bases and J by 1 base, 13 bases remained unmatched. Germline values: CDR1 SGHRS, CDR2 YFSETQ. The CDR3 consists of 16 residues. The CDR3 bases are TGCGCCAGCCGCGAAGGGGCGGGAGCGGGCCAAGAGACCCAGTACTTC. Its translation: CASREGAGAGQETQYF.

The rearrangement links TRBV27 to TRBJ2-7, with unresolved D. The V end was cut by 6 bases, the J end by 3 bases, with 12 bases between. This CDR3 region has 13 residues. Germline V gene lookup returns CDR1 MNHEY and CDR2 SMNVEV (reference sequence). The CDR3 sequence: CASRTAAGYEQYF. The CDR3, as DNA: TGTGCCAGCAGGACTGCCGCCGGCTACGAGCAGTACTTC.

The chain recombines TRBV27 with TRBJ2-7; 8 bases agree with TRBD1. Trimming cost V 6 bases and J 5 bases; bases outside gene matches: 12. Germline lookup yields CDR1 MNHEY and CDR2 SMNVEV (reference sequence). This CDR3 has 15 residues. Here the CDR3 DNA reads TGTGCCAGCAGGCCCCTGGACAGGGTGACCCACGAGCAGTACTTC. As protein: CASRPLDRVTHEQYF.

The chain combines TRBV7-2 with TRBJ2-7; 8 bases match TRBD1. J was trimmed by 3 bases and V by 3 bases; bases with no gene match: 10. The CDR3 totals 16 residues. Germline values: CDR1 SGHTA, CDR2 FQGNSA. The CDR3 reads CASSFTRQGPFYEQYF. CDR3 nucleotides: TGTGCCAGCAGCTTCACCCGACAGGGGCCCTTCTACGAGCAGTACTTC.

This clone was recorded at least ten times. V usage is TRBV30 and J usage is TRBJ1-3, with D uncertain. This CDR3 comprises 12 residues. Germline CDR1 and CDR2: GTSNPN and SVGIG (reference sequence). V was pared by 8 bases and J by 2 bases, with 10 bases between. The CDR3 region has the DNA TGTGCCGGAGGCGGGGCTGGAAACACCATATATTTT. It specifies CAGGGAGNTIYF.

The gene calls are TRBV5-3 and TRBJ1-5; TRBD1 agrees at 8 bases. TRBV5-3 is filed as an ORF, its function uncertain. The CDR3 is 17 residues long. Trimming cost V 4 bases and J 4 bases; bases outside gene matches: 13. The CDR3, as DNA: TGTGCCAGAAGCGACCGCAGGGGGCTCGCGGGTAATCAGCCCCAGCATTTT. Its protein is CARSDRRGLAGNQPQHF.

The chain links TRBV29-1 to TRBJ2-7; TRBD2 aligns across 7 bases. The trim removed 6 bases at V and 0 bases at J, leaving 8 bases unmatched. This CDR3 spans 14 amino acids. Germline values: CDR1 SQVTM, CDR2 ANQGSEA. Written as DNA, the CDR3 is TGCAGCGTCGAGAGCGGGACTCGCTCCTACGAGCAGTACTTC. It is translated as CSVESGTRSYEQYF.

CDR3 bases: TGTGCCATCAGTGAACCCGACACTTCCACAGATACGCAGTATTTT. It codes for CAISEPDTSTDTQYF. The chain carries TRBV10-3 and TRBJ2-3; no firm D call. The germline V gene has CDR1 ENHRY and CDR2 SYGVKD. The CDR3 is made up of 15 amino acids. Trimming cost V 3 bases and J 2 bases, with 12 bases left between them.

This clone turned up a few times. Other DNA sequences of this sample code for an identical CDR3. The chain couples TRBV6-6 to TRBJ2-5; D may be TRBD1 (6 bases). V shed 6 bases and J shed 1 base, with 12 bases lying between them. Germline CDR1 reads MNHNY; CDR2 reads SVGAGI (reference sequence). This CDR3 comprises 14 residues. This chain's CDR3 is CASRLTGAQETQYF. The CDR3 region has the DNA TGTGCCAGCAGATTGACAGGCGCCCAAGAGACCCAGTACTTC.

The chain links TRBV4-2 to TRBJ2-5; 8 bases are shared with TRBD2. Germline lookup yields CDR1 LGHNA and CDR2 YNFKEQ. The CDR3 contains 15 residues. Trimming took 0 bases from V and 4 from J; bases not matched to a gene: 4. The CDR3 DNA follows: TGTGCCAGCAGCCAAGATCCCCGGGAGGGAGAGACCCAGTACTTC. It specifies CASSQDPREGETQYF.